Ten or more counts support the clone carrying this T cell receptor beta chain. TCRdb re-derived calls from the 5' RACE reads in MiXCR, one entry per CDR3 protein. The data show some 440,000 distinct CDR3 sequences, approximately 24% seen once. The CDR3 length is 11 residues. V was clipped by 5 bases and J by 5 bases, with 3 bases between them. The record originates from a study of identical twins. These data were also filed under a second study, of T cells expressing NK-cell markers.

The sequenced sample was CD4+ T cells sorted from blood. The origin of this receptor is a woman under 30 in good health. J is TRBJ2-2 and V is TRBV12-3 or TRBV12-4; D is unclear. CDR3 residues: CASSETGELFF. The DNA for the CDR3 is TGTGCCAGCAGTGAAACCGGGGAGCTGTTTTTT.